Presented here are 7 T cell receptor beta chains from one specimen sequenced in a study of technical replicates of blood from a few donors. This table comes from immunoSEQ multiplex PCR, and its TCRdb copy is limited to in-frame clones, with some not included. Here the sample spans around 80,000 clones, 95% to 98% being singletons. Specimen: T cells isolated from PBMCs. Receptors originate from a human donor in good health.

The chain links TRBV6-1 to TRBJ2-7, with 12 bases matching TRBD2. CDR1 MNHNS and CDR2 SASEGT come from the germline V gene. J gave up 4 bases and V 10 bases, and 8 bases lay outside the gene matches. CDR3 length equals 14 residues. The CDR3 DNA follows: TGTGCCACCTCCCTAGCGGGGGGGCCATACGAGCAGTACTTC. This gives the protein CATSLAGGPYEQYF.

This chain joins TRBV28 and TRBJ1-6; a possible D gene is TRBD1 (5 bases). This CDR3 comprises 16 residues. Germline V gives CDR1 MDHEN, CDR2 SYDVKM. Trimming shortened V by 6 bases and J by 9 bases, and 21 bases separated the two germline ends. CDR3 loop: CASSNFRAPKVSPLHF. The CDR3 DNA follows: TGTGCCAGCAGCAACTTCAGGGCCCCAAAGGTTTCACCCCTCCACTTT.

This clone was detected only once. The rearrangement uses TRBV29-1 and TRBJ2-7; perhaps TRBD1 as D (5 bases). CDR3 length equals 12 residues. CDR1 and CDR2 (germline): SQVTM, ANQGSEA. Trimming stripped 4 bases from V and 3 bases from J, with 10 bases between. The CDR3 is CSVAGSSYEQYF. Written as DNA, the CDR3 is TGCAGCGTTGCAGGGTCCAGCTACGAGCAGTACTTC.

The chain combines TRBV29-1 with TRBJ2-7; D is uncertain. The germline V gene encodes CDR1 SQVTM and CDR2 ANQGSEA. The CDR3 sequence is 14 residues long. The V gene lost 2 bases and the J gene lost 1 base, with 12 bases spanning the gap. CDR3 in DNA: TGCAGCGTTGAAAAATCAGGAAGGTCCTACGAGCAGTACTTC. Amino acid sequence: CSVEKSGRSYEQYF.

The V gene is TRBV7-6, the J gene TRBJ1-1; 11 bases map to TRBD1. V shed 5 bases and J 6 bases; nucleotides not matched to a gene: 17. Germline CDR1 SGHVS, CDR2 FNYEAQ. This CDR3 comprises 18 residues. CDR3 DNA: TGTGCCAGCAGCCGAAGGCCGGACAGGGGGCCTTTTTGCGCTGAAGCTTTCTTT. Translated, it gives CASSRRPDRGPFCAEAFF.

The sample holds one count of this clone. The rearrangement links TRBV19 to TRBJ1-5; 7 bases match TRBD1. The V gene end was trimmed by 2 bases and the J gene end by 1 base; junction bases not matched to a gene: 11. This CDR3 is built from 18 residues. Germline values: CDR1 LNHDA, CDR2 SQIVND (reference sequence). In DNA form, the CDR3 reads TGTGCCAGTAGTATACAACAAAACGACAGGGCCAGCAATCAGCCCCAGCATTTT. This translates into CASSIQQNDRASNQPQHF.

The chain joins TRBV6-1 to TRBJ2-7; 8 bases map to TRBD2. Germline-derived CDR1 and CDR2 are MNHNS and SASEGT. The CDR3 is made up of 14 amino acids. J was trimmed by 5 bases and V by 4 bases; bases with no gene match: 7. The CDR3 sequence is CASSGRGSGDEQYF. CDR3 DNA: TGTGCCAGCAGTGGTCGGGGTAGCGGGGACGAGCAGTACTTC.